This T cell receptor beta chain was sequenced during a study of T cell responses to AZD1222 COVID-19 vaccine. Sequencing was performed with immunoSEQ multiplex PCR; in TCRdb, only in-frame clones are kept and a portion is missing. The sample consists of 98,000 or so clones, roughly nine tenths of them appearing once. Germline V gene sequence: CDR1 LNHDA, CDR2 SQIVND (reference sequence). V lost 5 bases and J 9 bases, leaving 14 bases between the germline ends. The CDR3 runs to 12 residues. The source is an adult in good health. Sequences were derived from peripheral blood, sampled on day 0 of MenACWY control vaccination. This rearrangement joins TRBV19 to TRBJ2-7; possible D gene TRBD1, 6 bases. The CDR3, as DNA: TGTGCCAGTAGTCAACAGGGAGCTGGGCAGTACTTC. Translating it yields CASSQQGAGQYF. The full variable domain, rest sourced from reference TRBV19 and TRBJ2-7, is DGGITQSPKYLFRKEGQNVTLSCEQNLNHDAMYWYRQDPGQGLRLIYYSQIVNDFQKGDIAEGYSVSREKKESFPLTVTSAQKNPTAFYLCASSQQGAGQYFGPGTRLTVT.